This T cell receptor (beta chain) was profiled in a study of blood T cells in healthy people across ages (dated by TCRdb to between 2014 and 2016). As for the study more broadly: In model experiments, roughly one uniquely barcoded TCR beta cDNA molecule per two T cells was captured by template switching. The study measured age-related changes in TCR beta repertoire diversity using deep sequencing normalized with unique cDNA molecular identifiers. The donors were split into four age groups: young (average 16 years), middle-aged (about 40), aged (about 62) and long-lived (more than 80). Donors of different ages were randomly distributed across sequencing lanes to avoid experimental bias. For two donors (one aged 18 to 30 and one aged 80 or older), the study analyzed two additional independent replicas of 1 million unique cDNA reads from the same blood draw.

For this clonotype: The clone's antigen remains unknown. The junction differs from germline at one of its ends, possibly a read error.

Receptor amplification or capture employed 5' RACE. The reads were generated on an Illumina HiSeq 2500. A second PCR of about 7 to 12 cycles was run with a J-beta primer mix and a sample-barcoded 5' primer. A template-switch 5' adaptor carrying 12 random nucleotides introduced a unique molecular identifier onto each TCR beta cDNA molecule. At least 3 million CDR3-containing paired-end reads were obtained from each sample. First-strand cDNA was synthesized from all RNA with the Mint cDNA synthesis kit, primed by a TRBC-specific oligonucleotide. After uracil-DNA glycosylase treatment, a first 18-cycle PCR used universal primers M1SS and BC2_uni_R on all cDNA. In the paper's pipeline: Normalization of each sample was performed by random selection of 1 million high-quality reads, each carrying a distinct molecular identifier. Reads sharing molecular identifiers were discarded rather than binned into consensus sequences. MiTCR, set to a Q25 quality threshold and the strictest error-elimination algorithm, was used for CDR3 identification, clonotype clustering and error correction. A nonparametric unseen species model with Euler transformation was used to estimate a lower bound on total TCR beta diversity. Starting from the raw public reads, TCRdb applied fastp trimming at Q25, assembled clones with MiXCR and retained in-frame beta chains. Here each entry gathers all rows of one CDR3 protein and keeps the most common genes and DNA. It is TCRdb's table, rather than the study itself, that gives the V and J calls and clone size. The table for this sample lists approximately 690,000 distinct CDR3 sequences; approximately 40% of them were counted only once. The top ten clones comprise 25% to 30% of the sample.

The donors were roughly 39 Caucasian individuals from Russia, aged about 6 to 95 years, who were systemically healthy. Each donor gave ten milliliters of peripheral blood, drawn into EDTA-treated Vacutainer tubes. Ficoll-Paque density-gradient centrifugation was used to isolate PBMCs, with at least 7 million per sample. Trizol reagent was used to extract total RNA from the PBMCs, yielding at least 6 micrograms per sample. For every donor, an aliquot of PBMCs went through flow cytometry to measure the percentages of naive CD45RAhigh/CD27high T cells. Results and caveats for the whole study, not just this receptor: Compared with the aged group, the long-lived group had more naive CD4+ T cells, fewer expanded clones and increased TCR diversity, suggesting age selection. Estimates of total diversity from one million sequenced T cells were regarded as lower bounds and underestimates. Observed TCR beta diversity correlated strongly with the percentage of naive T cells measured by flow cytometry. Observed TCR beta diversity per million T cells fell roughly linearly with age, and a significant reduction was already apparent by age roughly 40. Because donor CMV infection status was unknown, age-related changes in expanded clonotypes were potentially confounded. Conclusive comparison of naive and antigen-experienced compartments was prevented by the profiling of bulk unsorted PBMCs.

There are 16 amino acids in the CDR3, from cysteine to phenylalanine inclusive. Kept here is only the CDR3 DNA, which spans 48 bases and is read in frame from base 1. The CDR1 and CDR2 encoded by the germline V gene are LGHNA and YNFKEQ. The chain is assembled from TRBV4-2 and TRBJ2-3; a stretch of 7 junction bases matches TRBD2. This sequence was found in an elderly man in good health. The specimen sequenced was blood. The sequence in DNA is TGTGCCAGCGGCCAAGCTAGCGGAACCTCGTCGAATACGCAGTATTTT. This gives the protein CASGQASGTSSNTQYF.